The clone carrying this T cell receptor beta chain was detected ten times or more. The CDR3 has 15 amino acids. CDR1 SGHTA and CDR2 FQGTGA come from the germline V gene. J gave up 0 bases and V 5 bases, and 4 bases lay outside the gene matches. The sample comes from a study of T cells after yellow fever vaccination. In the study overall: Markers CD3, CD45RA, CCR7 and CD95 served to sort the EM, EMRA, CM and Tscm memory subsets.

Regarding the study as a whole: Boosting was followed by the reappearance of most primary-vaccination clones (less than 98% CD4, 85% to 90% CD8). Memory subsets that were sorted on day 0 lacked detectable signal for almost all vaccine-responding clonotypes.

Universal primer sites and UMIs were introduced during 5'RACE template-switching synthesis of TCR cDNA. TCRdb independently ran MiXCR on the 5' RACE reads; one entry per CDR3 protein. Here the sample spans 10,000 to 11,000 distinct CDR3 sequences, more than 4% being singletons. The sequence was collected from a man younger than 30 who received the YFV17D yellow fever vaccine. This rearrangement joins TRBV7-3 to TRBJ2-3, with 8 bases that match TRBD2. Sequences were derived from PBMCs, either bulk or a sorted T-cell subset (CD4+, CD8+, memory, or dextramer-sorted; not recorded which), sampled about 2 weeks after the first yellow fever vaccination. Written as DNA, the CDR3 is TGTGCCAGCAGCCATCTAGCGGGTAGCACAGATACGCAGTATTTT. Protein: CASSHLAGSTDTQYF.